This passage covers 20 T cell receptor beta chains from one sample sequenced in a study of T cells after yellow fever vaccination. MiXCR, applied by TCRdb to the 5' RACE reads, yields one record per CDR3 protein. Seen here are 120,000 or so distinct CDR3 sequences, 7.2% observed once, and the top ten hold over 2.5%. The sample was CD4+ T cells sorted from PBMCs, taken roughly seven weeks after the first yellow fever vaccination. The receptors shown here come from a young man who received the YFV17D yellow fever vaccine.

This clonotype occurred many times. The gene calls are TRBV7-2 and TRBJ2-3; the D is unclear. The V gene lost 5 bases and the J gene lost 6 bases, with 9 bases spanning the gap. Germline V CDR1 and CDR2: SGHTA, FQGNSA. This CDR3 has 12 amino acids. CDR3 residues: CASSGEADTQYF. The CDR3 DNA reads TGTGCCAGCAGCGGAGAGGCGGATACGCAGTATTTT. The entire variable domain, with the rest obtained from reference TRBV7-2 and TRBJ2-3, is as follows: GAGVSQSPSNKVTEKGKDVELRCDPISGHTALYWYRQSLGQGLEFLIYFQGNSAPDKSGLPSDRFSAERTGGSVSTLTIQRTQQEDSAVYLCASSGEADTQYFGPGTRLTVL.

This clonotype appeared a few times. The chain employs TRBV5-1 and TRBJ1-5; D possibly corresponds to TRBD1 (5 bases). V lost 0 bases, J lost 9 bases, and 10 bases lay in between. The CDR3 runs 13 residues. CDR1 and CDR2 from the germline V gene are SGHRS and YFSETQ. CDR3 sequence (DNA): TGCGCCAGCAGCTTGGACCTGGGGACGCCCCAGCATTTT. Encoded protein: CASSLDLGTPQHF.

Ten or more counts support this clonotype. This rearrangement joins TRBV29-1 to TRBJ1-4, with D possibly being TRBD1 (6 bases). This CDR3 has 16 residues. CDR1 is SQVTM, CDR2 ANQGSEA, per germline. Trimming left V 1 base short and J 3 bases short, with 15 bases between. In DNA, the CDR3 is TGCAGCGTTGAAGGGACAGCCACCACGGCTAATGAAAAACTGTTTTTT. This encodes CSVEGTATTANEKLFF.

This clonotype was observed at least ten times. The chain employs TRBV4-3 and TRBJ1-1; D uncertain. Per the germline V gene, CDR1 is LGHNA and CDR2 is YSLEER. The germline V and J ends were trimmed by 1 base and 4 bases, with 10 bases remaining between them. The CDR3 is 14 amino acids. CDR3 sequence (DNA): TGCGCCAGCAGCCAAGTGACCGGGCCCACTGAAGCTTTCTTT. It codes for CASSQVTGPTEAFF.

The rearrangement links TRBV6-5 to TRBJ1-1; D may be TRBD1 (5 bases). The V gene's germline CDR1 is MNHEY and CDR2 SVGAGI. With 6 bases removed from V and 4 bases from J, the gap between germline ends came to 15 bases. The CDR3 covers 14 residues. CDR3 region: CASRQGSEGTEAFF. The CDR3 DNA follows: TGTGCCAGCAGGCAGGGCTCAGAGGGCACTGAAGCTTTCTTT.

This clonotype was seen repeatedly, ten times or more. V gene TRBV5-6 combines with J gene TRBJ2-7, with D tentatively TRBD1 (5 bases). This CDR3 is 15 amino acids long. V was cut by 4 bases and J by 0 bases, with 14 bases left in between. Germline assignment: CDR1 SGHDT and CDR2 YYEEEE. This chain's CDR3 is CASSVDTPSSYEQYV. CDR3 sequence (DNA): TGTGCCAGCAGCGTGGACACACCGAGCTCCTACGAGCAGTACGTC.

The chain joins TRBV19 to TRBJ2-1, with D unresolved. The V and J ends lost 3 bases and 9 bases respectively, with 9 bases between them. Germline-derived CDR1 and CDR2 are LNHDA and SQIVND (reference sequence). CDR3 length: 12 residues. CDR3 coding DNA: TGTGCCAGTAGTATCTCGCCAACTGAGCAGTTCTTC. Translation: CASSISPTEQFF.

In the case of this clonotype: This may stem from a read error, because a much larger clone lies one nucleotide away. V and J are TRBV7-3 and TRBJ2-3; 13 positions match TRBD2. Germline V gene data show CDR1 as SGHTA and CDR2 as FQGTGA. CDR3 length: 16 residues. V trimming: 5 bases; J trimming: 3 bases; junction bases outside the gene matches: 5. The CDR3: CASSLGTSGETDTQYF. CDR3 nucleotides: TGTGCCAGCAGCCTGGGGACTAGCGGGGAGACAGATACGCAGTATTTT.

This clonotype was observed a handful of times. V usage is TRBV5-4 and J usage is TRBJ2-2; 7 nucleotides line up with TRBD2. V trimming: 5 bases; J trimming: 0 bases; junction bases outside the gene matches: 4. This CDR3 spans 15 amino acids. Germline lookup yields CDR1 SGHNT and CDR2 YYREEE (reference sequence). For the CDR3, the DNA is TGTGCCAGCAGTCCTAGCGGCCCGAACACCGGGGAGCTGTTTTTT. This translates into CASSPSGPNTGELFF.

This clonotype has a count of ten or more. This rearrangement joins TRBV7-2 to TRBJ2-1; TRBD1 matches at 9 bases. The J segment lost 4 bases and the V segment lost 5 bases, leaving 9 bases of the junction unmatched. The CDR3 is made up of 16 amino acids. Germline CDR1 and CDR2: SGHTA and FQGNSA. The CDR3 loop reads CASSTQGALNYNEQFF. The CDR3 nucleotides are TGTGCCAGCAGCACACAGGGGGCACTAAATTACAATGAGCAGTTCTTC.

Notes on this clonotype: This may be a read error: a much more frequent sequence differs by one nucleotide. This chain uses TRBV23-1 with TRBJ2-5; no definite D call. TRBV23-1 is annotated as an ORF whose role is uncertain. The CDR3 length is 15 residues. The V end lost 3 bases, the J end lost 5 bases, and 16 bases lay between the germline ends. CDR3 DNA sequence: TGCGCCAGCAGTCATGAAGGGCCAAACGGGGAGACCCAGTACTTC. It translates to CASSHEGPNGETQYF.

This clonotype was observed a handful of times. DNA of the CDR3: TGTGCCAGCAGCTTCCGGGACAGGGGGACAGATACGCAGTATTTT. It codes for CASSFRDRGTDTQYF. V is TRBV7-9 and J is TRBJ2-3; 11 positions match TRBD1. The CDR3 totals 15 residues. The ends lost 3 bases at V and 3 bases at J; junction bases unmatched: 2. Germline-derived CDR1 and CDR2 are SEHNR and FQNEAQ (reference sequence).

This clonotype came up many times. V and J are TRBV29-1 and TRBJ2-1, with 13 bases identical to TRBD2. There are 12 residues in the CDR3. V dropped 5 bases and J dropped 14; count of bases not matched to a gene: 6. Germline V CDR1 and CDR2: SQVTM, ANQGSEA. CDR3 sequence (DNA): TGCAGCGTTCGGACTAGCGGGGGCCCCGAGTTCTTC. This sequence encodes CSVRTSGGPEFF.

This clonotype has a handful of counts. The chain recombines TRBV28 with TRBJ2-5, with D unresolved. CDR1 and CDR2 from the germline V gene are MDHEN and SYDVKM. The CDR3 totals 16 residues. V lost 1 base and J 5 bases, leaving 17 bases between the germline ends. The CDR3, as DNA: TGTGCCAGCAGTTTATCATCAACTACTCCGGTGGAGACCCAGTACTTC. Its protein is CASSLSSTTPVETQYF.

The chain joins TRBV5-4 to TRBJ2-7; D is ambiguous. Trimming stripped 2 bases from V and 1 base from J, with 7 bases between. Germline CDR1 SGHNT, CDR2 YYREEE (reference sequence). This CDR3 spans 13 amino acids. The CDR3, as DNA: TGTGCCAGCAGCTTCCCAGAGTCCTACGAGCAGTACTTC. Its protein product is CASSFPESYEQYF. The full variable domain, its missing parts supplied by reference TRBV5-4 and TRBJ2-7, is ETGVTQSPTHLIKTRGQQVTLRCSSQSGHNTVSWYQQALGQGPQFIFQYYREEENGRGNFPPRFSGLQFPNYSSELNVNALELDDSALYLCASSFPESYEQYFGPGTRLTVT.

This clonotype was found many times. This chain uses TRBV5-1 with TRBJ2-3; D perhaps matches TRBD1 (5 bases). Germline V gene data show CDR1 as SGHRS and CDR2 as YFSETQ. The V end was cut by 4 bases, the J end by 6 bases, with 15 bases between. The CDR3 is made up of 14 amino acids. The CDR3 DNA follows: TGCGCCAGCAGCCCCGGCAGGGCGGAGGATACGCAGTATTTT. This encodes CASSPGRAEDTQYF.

This clonotype has a handful of counts. The V call is TRBV9, the J call TRBJ2-7; possible D gene TRBD1, 6 bases. The CDR3 is made up of 14 amino acids. Germline lookup yields CDR1 SGDLS and CDR2 YYNGEE. Deletions cut 2 bases from V and 1 base from J, with 10 bases between. DNA of the CDR3: TGTGCCAGCAGCGTTGGGACATTTTCCTACGAGCAGTACTTC. Amino acid sequence: CASSVGTFSYEQYF.

Ten or more counts support this clonotype. V usage is TRBV29-1 and J usage is TRBJ2-7; D is ambiguous. This CDR3 has 11 amino acids. Germline values: CDR1 SQVTM, CDR2 ANQGSEA. The ends were cut back, 6 bases at V and 4 bases at J, with 10 bases in the middle. The CDR3 DNA is TGCAGCGTCCGGAGTCGGTACGAGCAGTACTTC. This codes for CSVRSRYEQYF.

This clonotype showed up many times. The V call is TRBV20-1, the J call TRBJ1-2, with D possibly matching TRBD1 (5 bases). Per the germline V gene, CDR1 is DFQATT and CDR2 is SNEGSKA (reference sequence). This CDR3 has 12 residues. The germline V and J ends were trimmed by 4 bases and 8 bases, with 14 bases remaining between them. The CDR3, as DNA: TGCAGTGCTACCTCCGGGGCAGGGGGCTACACCTTC. Its translation: CSATSGAGGYTF.

This clonotype appeared many times. The V gene is TRBV12-3 or TRBV12-4, the J gene TRBJ2-4; TRBD2 aligns across 8 bases. This CDR3 spans 16 amino acids. After removal of 2 bases from V and 0 bases from J, the junction contained 3 bases not matched to a gene. The CDR3 DNA sequence: TGTGCCAGCAGTTTACGGGGGGGCCTAGCCAAAAACATTCAGTACTTC. Translated: CASSLRGGLAKNIQYF.